The 14 T cell receptor beta chains listed next were all sequenced from one sample in a study of T cells in Graves' hyperthyroidism and ophthalmopathy. From RNA transcripts, TCR beta CDR3 regions were amplified. The primer set for the first-round RT-PCR of the TCR CDR3 was HTBI. TCRdb processed the multiplex PCR reads anew with MiXCR; each CDR3 protein has one entry. The sample shows about 350,000 distinct CDR3 sequences, 11% to 15% of them seen only once. Sequencing used blood. These receptor sequences come from a woman aged 25 to 39 with Graves' hyperthyroidism.

This clonotype came up a few times. This chain links TRBV30 with TRBJ2-7; D might be TRBD1 (6 bases). Germline values: CDR1 GTSNPN, CDR2 SVGIG (reference sequence). Trimming removed 4 bases at V and 5 bases at J, with 18 bases between. CDR3 length: 14 residues. The CDR3 DNA reads as TGTGCCTGGATCCTACGGGGCAGGGACAACGAGCAGTACTTC. This translates into CAWILRGRDNEQYF.

As concerns this clonotype: At one boundary the junction diverges from the germline segment, which might be a read error. The chain joins TRBV30 to TRBJ1-1, with unresolved D. The germline CDR1 and CDR2 sequences are GTSNPN and SVGIG (reference sequence). This CDR3 has 14 residues. The CDR3 reads CAWRGRTPSTGAFF. The CDR3 coding sequence is TGTGCCTGGAGGGGGAGGACTCCTAGCACTGGAGCTTTCTTT.

A remark on this clonotype: A much more abundant neighbour one base away suggests this may be a read error. In DNA form, the CDR3 reads TGTGCCAGCAGCCCCATCAGCGGTAATGAGCAGTTCTTC. It encodes CASSPISGNEQFF. The chain employs TRBV5-1 and TRBJ2-1; D possibly corresponds to TRBD2 (5 bases). CDR1 and CDR2 from the germline V gene are SGHRS and YFSETQ. This CDR3 is 13 amino acids long. The variable domain in full, with the rest retrieved from reference TRBV5-1 and TRBJ2-1, is KAGVTQTPRYLIKTRGQQVTLSCSPISGHRSVSWYQQTPGQGLQFLFEYFSETQRNKGNFPGRFSGRQFSNSRSEMNVSTLELGDSALYLCASSPISGNEQFFGPGTRLTVL.

The chain has TRBV2 and TRBJ2-5; TRBD2 matches 16 bases. Germline trimming cut 6 bases from V and 5 bases from J; bases unmatched to any gene: 6. Germline assignment: CDR1 SNHLY and CDR2 FYNNEI. The CDR3 extends over 16 amino acids. The CDR3 is CASRGTSGGGGETQYF. CDR3 nucleotides: TGTGCCAGCAGGGGGACTAGCGGGGGGGGGGGGGAGACCCAGTACTTC.

This sequence joins TRBV6-1 and TRBJ2-3; D possibly corresponds to TRBD1 (6 bases). V was cut by 5 bases and J by 2 bases, with 20 bases left in between. The germline V gene has CDR1 MNHNS and CDR2 SASEGT. The CDR3 spans 17 residues. The CDR3 DNA reads as TGTGCCAGCAGTTCGGCCCTAACAGGGCTGTTCACAGATACGCAGTATTTT. Its translation: CASSSALTGLFTDTQYF.

The table lists this clonotype with a few counts. The chain combines TRBV18 with TRBJ2-7; tentative D call: TRBD2 (6 bases). Germline loops: CDR1 KGHSH, CDR2 LQKENI. This CDR3 spans 13 amino acids. V lost 6 bases and J lost 4, with 13 bases in between. The CDR3 protein is CASSKTSGYEQYF. Here the CDR3 DNA reads TGTGCCAGCTCCAAGACTAGTGGGTACGAGCAGTACTTC.

In its sample, this clonotype was seen many times. This chain uses TRBV2 with TRBJ2-4; D possibly corresponds to TRBD1 (6 bases). CDR1 SNHLY and CDR2 FYNNEI come from the germline V gene. The CDR3 runs 14 residues. The V end was cut by 6 bases, the J end by 6 bases, with 15 bases between. CDR3 protein: CASSDLRTVNIQYF. CDR3 DNA sequence: TGTGCCAGCAGCGACCTGCGGACAGTAAACATTCAGTACTTC.

At least ten counts were recorded for this clonotype. The rearrangement joins TRBV2 to TRBJ2-7, with 10 bases identical to TRBD1. Germline lookup yields CDR1 SNHLY and CDR2 FYNNEI. There are 14 residues in the CDR3. With V trimmed by 10 bases and J by 5 bases, 11 bases remained unmatched. DNA of the CDR3: TGTGCCACCCTCCGGGACAGGGGTTCCCACGAGCAGTACTTC. As protein: CATLRDRGSHEQYF.

About this clonotype itself: Germline is not matched at one junction end, which may reflect a read error. CDR3 sequence: CVSSLGTNYEQYF. Written as DNA, the CDR3 is TGTGTCAGCAGCCTCGGGACTAACTACGAGCAGTACTTC. This chain uses TRBV7-3 with TRBJ2-7, with 7 bases aligning to TRBD2. CDR3 size: 13 residues. Germline lookup yields CDR1 SGHTA and CDR2 FQGTGA.

At least ten counts were recorded for this clonotype. The chain links TRBV27 to TRBJ1-2, with unresolved D. CDR3 length equals 13 residues. V dropped 3 bases and J dropped 5 bases, with 10 bases sitting between them. CDR1 and CDR2 (germline): MNHEY, SMNVEV (reference sequence). The CDR3 DNA reads TGTGCCAGCAGTTTCTCGATCCGGTATGGCTACACCTTC. This translates into CASSFSIRYGYTF.

The CDR3 DNA follows: TGTGCCAGCAGTGTAAGGGACAGGGGGTTCAGTCAGCCCCAGCATTTT. It specifies CASSVRDRGFSQPQHF. V gene TRBV2 combines with J gene TRBJ1-5; TRBD1 aligns across 11 bases. Germline-derived CDR1 and CDR2 are SNHLY and FYNNEI. The CDR3 loop spans 16 amino acids. The J segment lost 6 bases and the V segment lost 4 bases, leaving 8 bases of the junction unmatched. Variable domain in full (rest from reference TRBV2 and TRBJ1-5): EPEVTQTPSHQVTQMGQEVILRCVPISNHLYFYWYRQILGQKVEFLVSFYNNEISEKSEIFDDQFSVERPDGSNFTLKIRSTKLEDSAMYFCASSVRDRGFSQPQHFGDGTRLSIL.

This clonotype was seen at least ten times. The CDR3 is CSAHKGHMNTEAFF. CDR3 nucleotide sequence: TGCAGTGCTCACAAGGGACACATGAACACTGAAGCTTTCTTT. The V gene is TRBV20-1, the J gene TRBJ1-1; the D gene is possibly TRBD1 (6 bases). Germline CDR1 and CDR2: DFQATT and SNEGSKA (reference sequence). This CDR3 has 14 residues. Trimming pared 5 bases from V and 0 bases from J, leaving 13 bases between.

Ten or more counts support this clonotype. The V call is TRBV20-1, the J call TRBJ2-3; unclear D gene. V lost 0 bases and J lost 0, with 7 bases in between. Germline assignment: CDR1 DFQATT and CDR2 SNEGSKA (reference sequence). CDR3 length: 14 residues. The CDR3 spells CSAREDSSTDTQYF. The CDR3 DNA follows: TGCAGTGCTAGAGAAGACTCTAGCACAGATACGCAGTATTTT.

This clonotype was recorded many times. The J gene is TRBJ2-7, the V gene TRBV11-2, with D unresolved. The CDR3 contains 15 residues. V was shortened by 2 bases and J by 5 bases, with 16 bases between the two germline ends. The germline CDR1 and CDR2 sequences are SGHAT and FQNNGV. CDR3 residues: CASSLNPAANDEQYF. CDR3 DNA sequence: TGTGCCAGCAGCTTAAATCCGGCAGCTAACGACGAGCAGTACTTC.